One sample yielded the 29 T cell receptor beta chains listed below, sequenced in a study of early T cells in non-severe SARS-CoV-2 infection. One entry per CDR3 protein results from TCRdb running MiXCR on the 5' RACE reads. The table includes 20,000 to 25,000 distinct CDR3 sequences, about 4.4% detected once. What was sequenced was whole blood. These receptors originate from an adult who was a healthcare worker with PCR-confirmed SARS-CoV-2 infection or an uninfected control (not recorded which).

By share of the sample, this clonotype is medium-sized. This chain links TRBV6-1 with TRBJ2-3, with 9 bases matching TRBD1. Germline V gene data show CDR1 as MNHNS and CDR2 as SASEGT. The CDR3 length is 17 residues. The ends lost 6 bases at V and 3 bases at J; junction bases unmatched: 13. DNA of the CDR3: TGTGCCAGCAGCCCGTCCGTCCCGGGACAGGGAACAGATACGCAGTATTTT. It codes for CASSPSVPGQGTDTQYF.

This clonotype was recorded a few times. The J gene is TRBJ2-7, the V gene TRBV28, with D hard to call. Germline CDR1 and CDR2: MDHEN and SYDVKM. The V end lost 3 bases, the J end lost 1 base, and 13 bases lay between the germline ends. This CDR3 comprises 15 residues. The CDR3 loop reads CASSFGWVESYEQYF. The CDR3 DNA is TGTGCCAGCAGTTTCGGGTGGGTGGAATCCTACGAGCAGTACTTC.

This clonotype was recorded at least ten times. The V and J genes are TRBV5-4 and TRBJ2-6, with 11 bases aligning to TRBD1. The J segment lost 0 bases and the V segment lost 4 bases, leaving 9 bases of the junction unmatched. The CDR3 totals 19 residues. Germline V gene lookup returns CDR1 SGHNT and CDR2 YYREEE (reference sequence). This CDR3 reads CASSTDRGLRSSGANVLTF. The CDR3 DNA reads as TGTGCCAGCAGCACGGACAGGGGGCTCCGGAGCTCTGGGGCCAACGTCCTGACTTTC.

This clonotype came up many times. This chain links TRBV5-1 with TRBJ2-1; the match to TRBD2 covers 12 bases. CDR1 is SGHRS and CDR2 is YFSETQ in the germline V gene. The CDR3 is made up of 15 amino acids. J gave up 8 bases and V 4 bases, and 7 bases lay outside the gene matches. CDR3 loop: CASSLRLAGVDEQFF. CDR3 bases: TGCGCCAGCAGCCTGAGACTAGCGGGAGTCGATGAGCAGTTCTTC.

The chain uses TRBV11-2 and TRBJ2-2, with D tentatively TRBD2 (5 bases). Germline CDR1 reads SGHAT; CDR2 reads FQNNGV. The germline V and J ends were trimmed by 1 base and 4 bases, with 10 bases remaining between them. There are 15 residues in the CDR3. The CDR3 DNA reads TGTGCCAGCAGCTTAGTTTTGGGGAGCACCGGGGAGCTGTTTTTT. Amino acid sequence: CASSLVLGSTGELFF.

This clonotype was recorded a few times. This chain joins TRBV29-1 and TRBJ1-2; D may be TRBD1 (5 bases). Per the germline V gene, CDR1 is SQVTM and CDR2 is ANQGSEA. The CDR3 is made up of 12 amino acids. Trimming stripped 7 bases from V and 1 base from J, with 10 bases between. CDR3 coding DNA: TGCAGCGCCCTCGACAGTAACTATGGCTACACCTTC. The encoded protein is CSALDSNYGYTF.

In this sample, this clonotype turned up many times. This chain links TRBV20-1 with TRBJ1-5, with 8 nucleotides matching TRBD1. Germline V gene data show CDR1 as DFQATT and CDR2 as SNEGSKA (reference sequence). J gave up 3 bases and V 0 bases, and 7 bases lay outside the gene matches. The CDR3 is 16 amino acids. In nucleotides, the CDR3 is TGCAGTGCTAGAGAAAGGACAGGGCCAGTCAATCAGCCCCAGCATTTT. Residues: CSARERTGPVNQPQHF.

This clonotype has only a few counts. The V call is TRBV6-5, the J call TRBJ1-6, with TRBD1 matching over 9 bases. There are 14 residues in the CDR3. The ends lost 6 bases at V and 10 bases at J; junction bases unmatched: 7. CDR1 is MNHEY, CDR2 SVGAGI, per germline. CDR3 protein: CASSLDRGSSPLHF. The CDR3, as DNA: TGTGCCAGCAGCCTGGACAGGGGAAGCTCACCCCTCCACTTT.

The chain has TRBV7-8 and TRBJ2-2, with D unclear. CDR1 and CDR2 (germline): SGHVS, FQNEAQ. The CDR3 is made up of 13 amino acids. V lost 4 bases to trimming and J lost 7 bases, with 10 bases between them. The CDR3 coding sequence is TGTGCCAGCAGCTCTCGTATGGGCGGGGAGCTGTTTTTT. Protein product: CASSSRMGGELFF.

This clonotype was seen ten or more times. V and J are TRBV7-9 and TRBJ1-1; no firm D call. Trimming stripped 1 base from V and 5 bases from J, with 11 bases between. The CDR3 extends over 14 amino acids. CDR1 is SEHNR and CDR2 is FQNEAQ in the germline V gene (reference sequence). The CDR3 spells CASSLDISGTEAFF. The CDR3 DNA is TGTGCCAGCAGCTTAGATATTAGCGGGACTGAAGCTTTCTTT.

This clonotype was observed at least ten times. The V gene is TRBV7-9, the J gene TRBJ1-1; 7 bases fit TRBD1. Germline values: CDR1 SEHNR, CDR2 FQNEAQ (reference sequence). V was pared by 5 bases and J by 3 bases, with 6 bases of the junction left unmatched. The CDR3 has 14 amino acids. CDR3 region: CASSPGQLYTEAFF. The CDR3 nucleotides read TGTGCCAGCAGCCCGGGACAGCTCTACACTGAAGCTTTCTTT.

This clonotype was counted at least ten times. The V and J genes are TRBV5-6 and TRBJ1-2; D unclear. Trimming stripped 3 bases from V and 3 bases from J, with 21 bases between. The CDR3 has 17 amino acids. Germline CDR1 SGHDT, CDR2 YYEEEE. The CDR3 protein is CASSSLISSETHYGYTF. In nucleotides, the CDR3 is TGTGCCAGCAGCTCCTTGATCTCTTCGGAAACCCACTATGGCTACACCTTC.

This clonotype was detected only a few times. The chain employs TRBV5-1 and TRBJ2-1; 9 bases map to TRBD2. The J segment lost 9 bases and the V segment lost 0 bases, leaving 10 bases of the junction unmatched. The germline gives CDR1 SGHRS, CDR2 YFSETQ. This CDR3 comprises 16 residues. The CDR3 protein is CASSLALAGGLSEQFF. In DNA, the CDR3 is TGCGCCAGCAGCTTGGCCCTTGCGGGGGGGCTGAGTGAGCAGTTCTTC.

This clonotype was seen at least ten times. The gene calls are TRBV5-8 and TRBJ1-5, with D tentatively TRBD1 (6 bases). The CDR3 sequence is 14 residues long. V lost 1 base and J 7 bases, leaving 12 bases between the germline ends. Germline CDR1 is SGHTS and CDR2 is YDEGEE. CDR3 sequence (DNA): TGTGCCAGCAGCTTGTGGGGGGCAGGACAGCCCCAGCATTTT. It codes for CASSLWGAGQPQHF.

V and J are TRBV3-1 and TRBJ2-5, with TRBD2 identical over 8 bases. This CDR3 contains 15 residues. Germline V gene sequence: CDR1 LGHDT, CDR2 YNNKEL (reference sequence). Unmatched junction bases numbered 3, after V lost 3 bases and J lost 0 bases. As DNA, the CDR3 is TGTGCCAGCAGCCATTCGGGACTAGACCAAGAGACCCAGTACTTC. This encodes CASSHSGLDQETQYF.

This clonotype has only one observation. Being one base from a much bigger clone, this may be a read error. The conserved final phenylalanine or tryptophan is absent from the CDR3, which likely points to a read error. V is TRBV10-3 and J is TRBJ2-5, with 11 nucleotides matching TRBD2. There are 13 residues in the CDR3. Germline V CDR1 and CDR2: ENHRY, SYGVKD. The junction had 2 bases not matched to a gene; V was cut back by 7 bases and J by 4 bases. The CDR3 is CAIKLAGGETQYL. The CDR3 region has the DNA TGTGCCATCAAGCTAGCGGGAGGAGAGACCCAGTACCTC.

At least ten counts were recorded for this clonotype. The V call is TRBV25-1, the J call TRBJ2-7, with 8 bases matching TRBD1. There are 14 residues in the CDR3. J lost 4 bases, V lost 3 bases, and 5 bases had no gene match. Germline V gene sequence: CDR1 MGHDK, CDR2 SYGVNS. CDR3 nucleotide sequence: TGTGCCAGCAGTGACCGACAGGGGATTTACGAGCAGTACTTC. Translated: CASSDRQGIYEQYF.

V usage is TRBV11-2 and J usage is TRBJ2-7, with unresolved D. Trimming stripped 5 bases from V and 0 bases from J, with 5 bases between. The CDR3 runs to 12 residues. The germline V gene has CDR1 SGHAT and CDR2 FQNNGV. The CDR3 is CASSPYSYEQYF. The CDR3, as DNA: TGTGCCAGCAGCCCATACTCCTACGAGCAGTACTTC.

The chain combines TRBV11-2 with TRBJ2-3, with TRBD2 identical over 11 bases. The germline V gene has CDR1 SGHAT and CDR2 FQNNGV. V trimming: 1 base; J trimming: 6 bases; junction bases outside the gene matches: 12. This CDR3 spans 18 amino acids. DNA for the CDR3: TGTGCCAGCAGCTTAGGGGGGACTAGCGGACCCAAGGCGGATACGCAGTATTTT. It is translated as CASSLGGTSGPKADTQYF.

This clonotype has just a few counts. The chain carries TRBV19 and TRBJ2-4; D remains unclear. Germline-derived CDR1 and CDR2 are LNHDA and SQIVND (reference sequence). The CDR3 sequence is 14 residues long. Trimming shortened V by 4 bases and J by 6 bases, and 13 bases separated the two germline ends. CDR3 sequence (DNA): TGTGCCAGTAGTACCCCCCGGTCGGGAAACATTCAGTACTTC. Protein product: CASSTPRSGNIQYF.

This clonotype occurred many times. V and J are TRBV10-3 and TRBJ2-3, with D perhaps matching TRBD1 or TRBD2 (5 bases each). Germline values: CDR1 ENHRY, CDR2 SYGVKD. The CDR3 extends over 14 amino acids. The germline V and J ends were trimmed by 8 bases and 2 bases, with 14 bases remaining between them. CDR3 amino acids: CAIRDPTPTDTQYF. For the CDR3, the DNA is TGTGCCATCCGGGACCCCACTCCCACAGATACGCAGTATTTT.

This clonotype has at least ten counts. The CDR3 region has the DNA TGTGCCAGCAGCTTGGAGTCTAGCGGTGCCTACGAGCAGTACTTC. Translating gives CASSLESSGAYEQYF. This rearrangement joins TRBV5-4 to TRBJ2-7; TRBD2 matches 7 bases. With 0 bases clipped from V and 2 bases from J, the junction kept 5 bases outside the gene matches. CDR3 size: 15 residues. In germline, CDR1 is SGHNT, CDR2 YYREEE (reference sequence).

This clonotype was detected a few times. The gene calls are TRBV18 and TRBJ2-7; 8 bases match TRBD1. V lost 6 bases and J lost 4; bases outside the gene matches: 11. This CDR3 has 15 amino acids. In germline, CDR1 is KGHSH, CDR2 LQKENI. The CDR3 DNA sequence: TGTGCCAGCTCGCTGACCGGGACAGGTCCTTACGAGCAGTACTTC. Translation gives CASSLTGTGPYEQYF.

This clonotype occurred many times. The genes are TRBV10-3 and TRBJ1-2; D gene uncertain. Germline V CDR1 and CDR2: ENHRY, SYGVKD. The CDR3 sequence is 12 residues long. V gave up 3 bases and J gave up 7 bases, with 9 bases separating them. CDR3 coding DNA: TGTGCCATCAGTGACGACAAGAGTGGCTACACCTTC. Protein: CAISDDKSGYTF.

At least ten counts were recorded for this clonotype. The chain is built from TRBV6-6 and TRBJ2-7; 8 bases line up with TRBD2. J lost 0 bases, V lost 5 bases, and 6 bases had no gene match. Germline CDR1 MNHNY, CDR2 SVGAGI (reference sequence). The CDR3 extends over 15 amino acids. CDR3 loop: CASSSPGTSSYEQYF. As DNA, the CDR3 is TGTGCCAGCAGTAGTCCCGGGACTAGCTCCTACGAGCAGTACTTC.

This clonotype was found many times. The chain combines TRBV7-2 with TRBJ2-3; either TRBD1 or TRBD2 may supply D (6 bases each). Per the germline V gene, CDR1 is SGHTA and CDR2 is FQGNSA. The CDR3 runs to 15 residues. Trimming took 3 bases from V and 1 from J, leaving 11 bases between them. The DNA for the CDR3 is TGTGCCAGCAGCTTTGAGGGGGGCGGCACAGATACGCAGTATTTT. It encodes CASSFEGGGTDTQYF.

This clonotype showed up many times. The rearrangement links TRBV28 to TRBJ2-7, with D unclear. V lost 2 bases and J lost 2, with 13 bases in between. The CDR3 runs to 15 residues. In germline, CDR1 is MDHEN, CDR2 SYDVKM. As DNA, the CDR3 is TGTGCCAGCAGTTTAAGGAGTGGTCTAGCCTACGAGCAGTACTTC. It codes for CASSLRSGLAYEQYF.

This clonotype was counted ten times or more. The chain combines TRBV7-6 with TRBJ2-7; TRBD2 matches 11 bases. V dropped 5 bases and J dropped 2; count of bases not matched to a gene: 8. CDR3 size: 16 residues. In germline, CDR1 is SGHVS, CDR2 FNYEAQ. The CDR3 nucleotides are TGTGCCAGCAGCCGAAGGACTAGCGGGTTCCCCTACGAGCAGTACTTC. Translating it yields CASSRRTSGFPYEQYF.

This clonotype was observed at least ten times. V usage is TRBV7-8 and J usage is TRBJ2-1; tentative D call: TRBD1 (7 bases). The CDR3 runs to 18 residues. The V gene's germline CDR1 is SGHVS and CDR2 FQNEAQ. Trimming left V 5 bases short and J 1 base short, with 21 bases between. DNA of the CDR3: TGTGCCAGCAGCCCTCCTGTTAGACAGGGAGGATCCTACAATGAGCAGTTCTTC. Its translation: CASSPPVRQGGSYNEQFF.